Below, 15 T cell receptor beta chains from the same sample are listed, as sequenced in a study of response to subunit inactivated influenza vaccine. TCRdb re-called the RT-PCR reads through MiXCR, storing one row per CDR3 protein. The sample records about 580,000 distinct CDR3 sequences, around 15% being singletons. The sequenced sample was PBMCs from blood, obtained 11 to 12 days after vaccination. The receptors were sampled from a man aged 50-60 years who received an inactivated influenza vaccine.

This clonotype was recorded a few times. The chain employs TRBV12-3 or TRBV12-4 and TRBJ2-7; 7 nucleotides agree with TRBD2. This CDR3 is built from 13 residues. Losses at the gene ends were 3 bases for V and 12 bases for J; bases not matched to a gene: 11. The CDR3 sequence: CASSFLGGDAVYF. CDR3 coding DNA: TGTGCCAGCAGTTTTCTGGGAGGGGATGCTGTGTACTTC.

This chain uses TRBV7-2 with TRBJ2-2; D not certain. The CDR3 runs 13 residues. V lost 5 bases, J lost 1 base, and 5 bases lay in between. Germline V gene lookup returns CDR1 SGHTA and CDR2 FQGNSA. The CDR3 sequence is CASSVGNTGELFF. DNA for the CDR3: TGTGCCAGCAGCGTAGGGAACACCGGGGAGCTGTTTTTT. Drawing the rest from reference TRBV7-2 and TRBJ2-2, the complete variable domain is GAGVSQSPSNKVTEKGKDVELRCDPISGHTALYWYRQSLGQGLEFLIYFQGNSAPDKSGLPSDRFSAERTGGSVSTLTIQRTQQEDSAVYLCASSVGNTGELFFGEGSRLTVL.

This clonotype was counted between two and nine times. The CDR3 protein is CASSRGQTLLTDTQYF. CDR3 DNA: TGTGCCAGCAGTCGAGGACAGACCCTACTCACAGATACGCAGTATTTT. This chain connects TRBV27 to TRBJ2-3; the D gene is possibly TRBD1 (6 bases). Trimming cost V 5 bases and J 2 bases, with 17 bases left between them. This CDR3 has 16 amino acids. Germline V lookup: CDR1 MNHEY, CDR2 SMNVEV (reference sequence).

Ten or more counts support this clonotype. As DNA, the CDR3 is TGCGCCAGCAGCTTGGGTCCGGGGACGACCTACAATGAGCAGTTCTTC. Encoded protein: CASSLGPGTTYNEQFF. This chain joins TRBV5-1 and TRBJ2-1; either TRBD1 or TRBD2 may supply D (5 bases each). Looked up from germline, CDR1 is SGHRS and CDR2 is YFSETQ. This CDR3 spans 16 amino acids. V gave up 0 bases and J gave up 2 bases, with 12 bases separating them.

This chain uses TRBV7-9 with TRBJ2-1; no firm D call. Looked up from germline, CDR1 is SEHNR and CDR2 is FQNEAQ (reference sequence). The V and J ends lost 5 bases and 10 bases respectively, with 15 bases between them. There are 13 residues in the CDR3. The CDR3 coding sequence is TGTGCCAGCAGCCCGGCGTCAAGCTGGGAGCAGTTCTTC. It translates to CASSPASSWEQFF.

There are a few counts of this clonotype. This chain links TRBV12-3 or TRBV12-4 with TRBJ1-2; 7 bases match TRBD1. Trimming at V came to 5 bases and at J to 7 bases, leaving 7 bases not matched to a gene. The CDR3 covers 13 residues. Here the CDR3 reads CASSTDREVGYTF. The CDR3 nucleotides are TGTGCCAGCAGTACTGACAGGGAGGTTGGCTACACCTTC.

V is TRBV29-1 and J is TRBJ2-7, with D possibly TRBD1 on 6 matching bases. Germline CDR1 and CDR2: SQVTM and ANQGSEA. The CDR3 totals 14 residues. The V end was cut by 1 base, the J end by 2 bases, with 12 bases between. The CDR3 bases are TGCAGCGTTGAAGTAACGGACAGCCCCTACGAGCAGTACTTC. Its translation is CSVEVTDSPYEQYF.

V is TRBV7-8 and J is TRBJ1-5; 7 bases are a match to TRBD1. This CDR3 region has 17 residues. The V gene's germline CDR1 is SGHVS and CDR2 FQNEAQ. Trimming cost V 5 bases and J 9 bases; bases outside gene matches: 19. The CDR3 region has the DNA TGTGCCAGCAGCGACCGCCGGGACAGAGTGAGCCCGGGGCCCCAGCATTTT. Protein: CASSDRRDRVSPGPQHF.

This clonotype was detected only once. V and J are TRBV12-3 or TRBV12-4 and TRBJ1-5; D not resolved. The germline V and J ends were trimmed by 6 bases and 0 bases, with 15 bases remaining between them. There are 16 residues in the CDR3. This CDR3 is CASSRGLAHSNQPQHF. The CDR3, as DNA: TGTGCCAGCAGCCGTGGACTGGCCCATAGCAATCAGCCCCAGCATTTT.

This clonotype was counted a few times. V gene TRBV25-1 combines with J gene TRBJ2-7; 14 bases fit TRBD2. Germline values: CDR1 MGHDK, CDR2 SYGVNS. J gave up 4 bases and V 7 bases, and 18 bases lay outside the gene matches. The CDR3 consists of 19 residues. Here the CDR3 reads CASTAYAGTSGSRGYEQYF. The CDR3 bases are TGTGCCAGCACAGCCTATGCCGGGACTAGCGGGAGCCGAGGGTACGAGCAGTACTTC.

This clonotype has a handful of counts. The V gene is TRBV10-3, the J gene TRBJ1-3; maybe TRBD1 (6 bases). Trimming left V 5 bases short and J 5 bases short, with 13 bases between. There are 14 residues in the CDR3. Germline V gene lookup returns CDR1 ENHRY and CDR2 SYGVKD. CDR3 loop: CAISRTEQRNTIYF. The CDR3, as DNA: TGTGCCATCAGTCGGACAGAGCAGAGAAACACCATATATTTT.

The chain joins TRBV11-2 to TRBJ1-2, with D maybe TRBD1 (6 bases). This CDR3 has 14 residues. Germline V gene sequence: CDR1 SGHAT, CDR2 FQNNGV. Trimming cost V 0 bases and J 13 bases, with 18 bases left between them. The CDR3 DNA follows: TGTGCCAGCAGCTTAGATGACTCGTGGGACACCCCCACCTTC. As protein: CASSLDDSWDTPTF.

The J gene is TRBJ2-2, the V gene TRBV7-2; D is unclear. The ends were cut back, 3 bases at V and 6 bases at J, with 8 bases in the middle. The length of the CDR3 is 13 residues. Germline assignment: CDR1 SGHTA and CDR2 FQGNSA. CDR3 nucleotide sequence: TGTGCCAGCAGCTTTGTAGGACCCGGGGAGCTGTTTTTT. Encoded protein: CASSFVGPGELFF.

This clonotype turned up a few times. The V call is TRBV12-3 or TRBV12-4, the J call TRBJ2-3; 13 positions match TRBD2. Losses at the gene ends were 6 bases for V and 4 bases for J; bases not matched to a gene: 10. The CDR3 runs 17 residues. This CDR3 reads CASSPPTGTSGADTQYF. The CDR3 DNA reads as TGTGCCAGCAGCCCCCCCACCGGGACTAGCGGGGCAGATACGCAGTATTTT.

The rearrangement links TRBV25-1 to TRBJ2-1, with D perhaps matching TRBD1 (5 bases). CDR3 length: 17 amino acids. Trimming took 1 base from V and 5 from J, leaving 18 bases between them. CDR1 and CDR2 (germline): MGHDK, SYGVNS. CDR3 DNA sequence: TGTGCCAGCAGTGAATTTGGCAGGGTGGCCCTCGACAATGAGCAGTTCTTC. It encodes CASSEFGRVALDNEQFF.